What follows describes a single T cell receptor (beta chain). The record originates from a study of blood T cell repertoires in COVID-19. About the study: Acute-phase and convalescent COVID-19 samples originated in the United States, Italy and Spain.

TCRdb's table, derived via immunoSEQ multiplex PCR, lists solely in-frame clones and lacks some. This sample carries 35,000 to 50,000 clones, 90% of them seen once, and the ten largest clones take about 2.6%. Per germline, CDR1 LGHNA and CDR2 YSLEER. The CDR3 length is 14 residues. The germline V and J ends were trimmed by 1 base and 7 bases, with 11 bases remaining between them. This sequence originates from a man between 50 and 59 years old with active COVID-19. The sample was peripheral blood. This chain uses TRBV4-3 with TRBJ2-4; no reliable D call. CDR3 in DNA: TGCGCCAGCAGCCAAGCCCTATTAGAGAACATTCAGTACTTC. Translating it yields CASSQALLENIQYF.